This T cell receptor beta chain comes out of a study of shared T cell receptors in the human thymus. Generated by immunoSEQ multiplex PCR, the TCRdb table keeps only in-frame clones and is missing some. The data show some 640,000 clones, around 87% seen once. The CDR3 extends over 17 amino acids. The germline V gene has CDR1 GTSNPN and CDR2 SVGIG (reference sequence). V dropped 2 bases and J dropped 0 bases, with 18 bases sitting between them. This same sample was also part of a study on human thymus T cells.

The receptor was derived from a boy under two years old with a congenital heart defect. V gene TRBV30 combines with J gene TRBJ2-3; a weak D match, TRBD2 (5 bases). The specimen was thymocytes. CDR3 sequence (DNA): TGTGCCTGGAGTCCTGCCACCGGGGATTCTAGCACAGATACGCAGTATTTT. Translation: CAWSPATGDSSTDTQYF.